A single sample is the source of the 14 T cell receptor beta chains below, sequenced in a study of T cells expressing NK-cell markers. For each CDR3 protein, TCRdb gives one entry from its re-call of the 5' RACE reads, without DNA. The sample has 350,000 to 400,000 distinct CDR3 sequences, and its top ten clones hold about 10%. The sample was blood T cells: a sorted CD56 or NKG2C T cell subset, CD4+ or CD8+ T cells, or bulk PBMC T cells (not recorded which). These receptors all stem from a woman between 50 and 59 years old in good health.

V gene TRBV29-1 combines with J gene TRBJ2-3; TCRdb's assignment of TRBD1 cannot be checked, as there is no DNA. Germline V gene data show CDR1 as SQVTM and CDR2 as ANQGSEA. The CDR3 is 16 amino acids. CDR3 in amino acids: CSATLTSGAKADTQYF.

The chain is built from TRBV20-1 and TRBJ2-7; TCRdb proposes TRBD2, but this gene call is untestable without DNA. There are 14 residues in the CDR3. From germline, CDR1 is DFQATT and CDR2 SNEGSKA (reference sequence). CDR3 in amino acids: CSARESGWTYEQYF.

The chain employs TRBV19 and TRBJ2-1; TCRdb reports TRBD1, a call that lacks DNA to check it against. Germline CDR1 and CDR2: LNHDA and SQIVND (reference sequence). The CDR3 is made up of 14 amino acids. The CDR3: CASRETGLYNEQFF.

The V call is TRBV27, the J call TRBJ2-4; the D call from TCRdb, TRBD2, cannot be confirmed without DNA. The CDR3 totals 17 residues. The V gene's germline CDR1 is MNHEY and CDR2 SMNVEV (reference sequence). The chain's CDR3 is CAISAAGGPGAKNIQYF.

This chain links TRBV12-3 or TRBV12-4 with TRBJ2-7; TCRdb designates TRBD2, a call that cannot be tested without DNA. There are 15 residues in the CDR3. The CDR3 sequence: CASSRGTSGKYEQYF.

The rearrangement links TRBV6-1 to TRBJ2-7. Per the germline V gene, CDR1 is MNHNS and CDR2 is SASEGT. This CDR3 spans 12 amino acids. The CDR3 reads CASSEAWPEQYF.

The chain joins TRBV7-9 to TRBJ1-1; TCRdb indicates TRBD1, and absent DNA this call remains unverified. Germline V gene lookup returns CDR1 SEHNR and CDR2 FQNEAQ (reference sequence). CDR3 size: 15 residues. The CDR3 spells CASSPWKGTNTEAFF.

The chain joins TRBV19 to TRBJ2-1; TCRdb selects TRBD1, and the lack of DNA leaves this call unchecked. CDR3 length: 14 amino acids. CDR1 and CDR2 (germline): LNHDA, SQIVND (reference sequence). The CDR3 protein is CASSMVGVYNEQFF.

The chain couples TRBV7-9 to TRBJ2-6; TCRdb's D call, TRBD1, is unchecked because there is no DNA. CDR1 and CDR2 from the germline V gene are SEHNR and FQNEAQ (reference sequence). This CDR3 spans 18 amino acids. The CDR3 reads CASREGGLYPSGANVLTF.

The J gene is TRBJ2-2, the V gene TRBV5-1; TCRdb gives TRBD1 as the D gene, but with no DNA this cannot be confirmed. There are 16 residues in the CDR3. Germline CDR1 is SGHRS and CDR2 is YFSETQ. CDR3 sequence reads: CASSPVTRTNTGELFF.

This rearrangement joins TRBV28 to TRBJ1-2. The CDR3 is 12 amino acids. Germline CDR1 is MDHEN and CDR2 is SYDVKM. The CDR3 loop is CASSHTGYGYTF.

The chain has TRBV5-1 and TRBJ2-3; TCRdb gives TRBD2 as the D gene, but with no DNA this cannot be confirmed. Germline assignment: CDR1 SGHRS and CDR2 YFSETQ. The CDR3 is made up of 16 amino acids. The CDR3 here is CASSLIRADPTDTQYF.

The chain links TRBV5-5 to TRBJ2-2; the D gene TCRdb calls, TRBD1, cannot be checked with no DNA. Per germline, CDR1 SGHKS and CDR2 YYEKEE (reference sequence). The CDR3 is made up of 16 amino acids. The CDR3 loop is CASSWYRDTGTGELFF.

The chain joins TRBV9 to TRBJ1-1. From germline, CDR1 is SGDLS and CDR2 YYNGEE. There are 14 residues in the CDR3. Here the CDR3 reads CASSKSGGRTEAFF.